The rows below give T cell receptor beta chains drawn from one sample of a study of long-term antiretroviral therapy in people with HIV. Profiling relied on immunoSEQ multiplex PCR, and the TCRdb table lists in-frame clones only, not all of them. This table holds 25,000 to 30,000 clones, over 75% found once. This specimen was unsorted PBMCs, taken 4.7 to 5 years after starting antiretroviral therapy. Source of these receptors: a middle-aged man with HIV. Each CDR3 is given with its conserved first and last residue. A D gene is named only where the DNA matches it firmly. For some rows the clone size is stated as once, few or many, or as a class when expanded; others skip it.

D	length	J	V	size	CDR3
-	13	TRBJ2-7	TRBV6-1	-	CASSVEGSYEQYF
-	15	TRBJ1-4	TRBV10-3	-	CAISESLQNNEKLFF
-	14	TRBJ2-5	TRBV10-3	-	CAISGGGAEETQYF
TRBD1	15	TRBJ1-6	TRBV10-2	-	CASTSWDRDDSPLHF
-	13	TRBJ2-7	TRBV10-1	-	CASSEGAPGEQYF
-	15	TRBJ1-3	TRBV6-1	-	CASSDLGAAGNTIYF
TRBD2	14	TRBJ2-1	TRBV10-2	-	CASSSGTRNNEQFF
-	15	TRBJ2-2	TRBV19	-	CASSITDPSTGELFF
TRBD2	14	TRBJ2-7	TRBV30	few	CAWSSVTSSHEQYF
-	14	TRBJ2-5	TRBV7-9	-	CASSSGAYQETQYF
-	13	TRBJ1-1	TRBV16	-	CASSAGSGTEAFF
-	14	TRBJ1-2	TRBV9	-	CASSVGGYGDGYTF
-	14	TRBJ1-1	TRBV28	-	CASSDSVGVTEAFF
TRBD1	14	TRBJ2-4	TRBV11-2	-	CASSAGQGANIQYF
TRBD2	16	TRBJ2-7	TRBV2	-	CASSGGELAGIYEQYF
-	14	TRBJ1-3	TRBV5-1	once	CASSLSTAGNTIYF
-	16	TRBJ2-3	TRBV11-2	-	CASSFLLLGEIDTQYF
TRBD1	15	TRBJ2-1	TRBV27	-	CASRPSGTGGNEQFF
TRBD2	16	TRBJ2-3	TRBV11-3	-	CASSLTSGGWADTQYF
-	13	TRBJ2-7	TRBV19	-	CASIGSGPEEQYF
-	15	TRBJ1-4	TRBV9	-	CASSVGRGASEKLFF
-	15	TRBJ1-1	TRBV7-8	-	CASSTLGGVNTEAFF
-	16	TRBJ1-3	TRBV9	-	CASSVAPDRAGNTIYF
TRBD2	15	TRBJ2-1	TRBV6-6	-	CASTSGGALYNEQFF
-	13	TRBJ1-2	TRBV9	-	CASSELTNYGYTF
-	13	TRBJ2-1	TRBV10-3	-	CAISEGAGEEQFF
-	16	TRBJ2-2	TRBV5-5	-	CASSRLWGMNTGELFF
-	12	TRBJ2-1	TRBV10-2	-	CASSESGNEQFF
TRBD1	16	TRBJ2-1	TRBV5-1	-	CASSAYTGTADNEQFF
-	13	TRBJ1-2	TRBV7-9	-	CASSPGIQGGYTF
-	16	TRBJ2-3	TRBV5-4	-	CASSLEPVARTDTQYF
-	16	TRBJ2-2	TRBV6-6	-	CASKYPAGEGTGELFF
-	14	TRBJ1-4	TRBV15	-	CATSRVPDNEKLFF
TRBD2	16	TRBJ2-1	TRBV13	-	CASSSPSGGVLDEQFF
-	16	TRBJ2-7	TRBV5-4	-	CASSTQPGLVSYEQYF
TRBD1	15	TRBJ1-6	TRBV7-2	-	CASTLQGMMISPLHF
-	14	TRBJ1-1	TRBV7-2	-	CASSLYRTGRGAFF
-	14	TRBJ2-3	TRBV10-1	-	CASSEPQSTDTQYF
-	14	TRBJ1-1	TRBV27	-	CASSFEGGYTEAFF
TRBD1	13	TRBJ2-1	TRBV7-9	-	CASSSGQGDEQFF
-	14	TRBJ2-3	TRBV2	-	CARREPSAADTQYF
TRBD2	17	TRBJ2-3	TRBV13	-	CASSSSGVVGSTDTQYF
-	14	TRBJ1-5	TRBV10-3	-	CAISESGVSQPQHF
TRBD2	18	TRBJ2-3	TRBV5-1	-	CASSLGTSGIPSTDTQYF
TRBD2	16	TRBJ2-7	TRBV11-2	-	CASSLGTSGGAYEQYF
TRBD1	15	TRBJ1-4	TRBV27	-	CAIPEPGQGDIWLFF
TRBD2	18	TRBJ2-1	TRBV7-3	-	CASSPSTGLAGFYNEQFF
-	14	TRBJ2-3	TRBV19	once	CASSTGGGLDTQYF
-	15	TRBJ2-3	TRBV6-1	-	CASSVTGFGTDTQYF
-	13	TRBJ2-2	TRBV2	-	CASSTTGTGELFF
TRBD1	14	TRBJ2-2	TRBV5-1	-	CASSLAGGTGELFF
TRBD1	13	TRBJ1-2	TRBV4-3	-	CASSRGQGYGYTF
-	13	TRBJ2-3	TRBV5-1	once	CASSLLQGDTQYF
-	13	TRBJ2-7	TRBV28	-	CASERGTAYEQYF
TRBD2	14	TRBJ2-7	TRBV7-8	-	CASSLLAGAYEQYF
TRBD2	14	TRBJ2-1	TRBV19	-	CASRLAGAREEQFF
TRBD1	19	TRBJ2-7	TRBV11-3	-	CASSLSKVWTGAARYEQYF
TRBD2	15	TRBJ2-3	TRBV7-9	-	CASSSFSGGTDTQYF
TRBD2	18	TRBJ2-3	TRBV5-1	once	CASSLGGSGGTSTDTQYF